This entry features one TCR beta chain sequence. Its specificity is not known. The data are from a study of T cell repertoires in cytomegalovirus infection. TCRdb fed the reads into MiXCR, producing one record per CDR3 protein. The data contain under 350,000 distinct CDR3 sequences, approximately 22% of them singletons. The ends were cut back, 7 bases at V and 2 bases at J, with 7 bases in the middle. There are 12 residues in the CDR3. Germline CDR1 reads SGHTA; CDR2 reads FQGNSA. The origin of this receptor is a human donor in good health (CMV status not recorded). Some clones in this sample may be carry-over from other donors' samples. The V call is TRBV7-2, the J call TRBJ2-3; D remains unclear. This specimen was cultured PBMCs, taken from culture after CMV antigen stimulation. CDR3 sequence reads: CASTPITDTQYF. The CDR3 nucleotides are TGTGCCAGCACCCCAATCACAGATACGCAGTATTTT.